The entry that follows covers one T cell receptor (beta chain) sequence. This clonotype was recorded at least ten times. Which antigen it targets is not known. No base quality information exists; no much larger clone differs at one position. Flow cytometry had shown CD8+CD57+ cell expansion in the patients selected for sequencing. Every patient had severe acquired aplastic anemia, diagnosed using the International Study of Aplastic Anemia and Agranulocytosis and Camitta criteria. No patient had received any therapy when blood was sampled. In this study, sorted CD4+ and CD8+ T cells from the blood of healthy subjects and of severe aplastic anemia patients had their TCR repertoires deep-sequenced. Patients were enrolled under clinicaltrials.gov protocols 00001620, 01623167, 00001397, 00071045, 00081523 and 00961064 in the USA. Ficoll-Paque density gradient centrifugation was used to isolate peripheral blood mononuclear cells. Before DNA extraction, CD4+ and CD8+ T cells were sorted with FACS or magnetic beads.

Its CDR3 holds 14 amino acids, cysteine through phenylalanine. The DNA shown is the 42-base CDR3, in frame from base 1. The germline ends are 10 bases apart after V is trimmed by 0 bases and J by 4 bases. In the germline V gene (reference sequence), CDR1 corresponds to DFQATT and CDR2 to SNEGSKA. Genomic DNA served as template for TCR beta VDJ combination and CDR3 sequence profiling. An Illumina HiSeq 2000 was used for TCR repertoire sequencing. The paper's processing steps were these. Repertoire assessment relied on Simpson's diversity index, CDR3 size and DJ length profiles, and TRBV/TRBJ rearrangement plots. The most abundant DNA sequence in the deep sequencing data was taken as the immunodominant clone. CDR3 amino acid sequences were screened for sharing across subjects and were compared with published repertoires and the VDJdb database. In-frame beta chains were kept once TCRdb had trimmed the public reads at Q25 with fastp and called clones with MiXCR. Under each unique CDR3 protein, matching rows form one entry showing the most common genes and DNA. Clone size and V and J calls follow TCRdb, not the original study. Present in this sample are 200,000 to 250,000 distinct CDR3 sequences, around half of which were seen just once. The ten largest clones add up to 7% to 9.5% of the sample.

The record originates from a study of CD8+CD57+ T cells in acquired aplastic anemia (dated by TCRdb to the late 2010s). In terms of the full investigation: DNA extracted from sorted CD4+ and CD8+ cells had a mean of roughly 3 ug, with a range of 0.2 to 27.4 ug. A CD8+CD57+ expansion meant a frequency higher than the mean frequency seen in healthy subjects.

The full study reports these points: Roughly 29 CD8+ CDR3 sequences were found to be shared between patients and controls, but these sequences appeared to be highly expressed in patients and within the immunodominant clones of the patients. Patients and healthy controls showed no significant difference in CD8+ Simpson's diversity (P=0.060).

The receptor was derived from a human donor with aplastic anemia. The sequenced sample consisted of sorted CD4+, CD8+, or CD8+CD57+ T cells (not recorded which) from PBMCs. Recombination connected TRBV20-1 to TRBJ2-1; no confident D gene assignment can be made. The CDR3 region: CSARDTDGYNEQFF. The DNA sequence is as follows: TGCAGTGCTAGAGATACGGACGGATACAATGAGCAGTTCTTC.